A single sample is the source of the 9 T cell receptor beta chains below, sequenced in a study of prognosis after radiotherapy for stage I lung cancer (dated by TCRdb to about 2021). The reads were generated on an Illumina HiSeq 3000. The TCR beta CDR3 region was amplified from genomic DNA by two rounds of multiplex PCR. The first PCR round used primers specific to each TRBV and TRBJ gene, and the primer sequences were filed in Chinese patent CN105087789A. In-frame beta chains were kept once TCRdb had trimmed the public reads at Q25 with fastp and called clones with MiXCR. Every CDR3 protein is listed once, alongside the most common genes and DNA of its rows. This sample gives 59,000 or so distinct CDR3 sequences in total; more than 25% of them show up just once. The ten largest clones capture around 6.9% of the sample. The specimen was PBMCs, collected before or after stereotactic body radiation therapy (not recorded which). The receptors originated from a donor aged 50 or older with non-small cell lung cancer.

This clonotype came up a few times. Possible read error: a much larger clone is one base away. The rearrangement links TRBV6-9 to TRBJ2-7; 8 nucleotides line up with TRBD1. Per germline, CDR1 MNHGY and CDR2 SVAAGI. The CDR3 is made up of 15 amino acids. V lost 2 bases and J lost 6; bases outside the gene matches: 9. The DNA for the CDR3 is TGTGCCAGCAGTTATCGGCGGACAGGGAGCTGCGAGCAGTACTTC. This codes for CASSYRRTGSCEQYF.

This clonotype was seen repeatedly, ten times or more. The gene calls are TRBV27 and TRBJ1-3, with D perhaps TRBD1 (6 bases). Trimming took off 4 bases at V and 0 bases at J, with 10 bases between the two ends. The CDR3 runs 15 residues. Looked up from germline, CDR1 is MNHEY and CDR2 is SMNVEV (reference sequence). The CDR3 sequence: CASSSLGASGNTIYF. In DNA, the CDR3 is TGTGCCAGCAGTTCCCTGGGGGCCTCTGGAAACACCATATATTTT.

This clonotype has at least ten counts. The chain is built from TRBV5-6 and TRBJ2-7; D is perhaps TRBD1 (6 bases). This CDR3 contains 13 residues. V was trimmed by 6 bases and J by 4 bases, leaving 14 bases between them. Germline CDR1 reads SGHDT; CDR2 reads YYEEEE. CDR3 DNA sequence: TGTGCCAGCATGCGTCAGGGGACGTACGAGCAGTACTTC. Its protein product is CASMRQGTYEQYF.

This clonotype was seen repeatedly, ten times or more. The chain couples TRBV29-1 to TRBJ1-2, with TRBD1 matching over 7 bases. Germline V lookup: CDR1 SQVTM, CDR2 ANQGSEA. The CDR3 has 12 residues. The junction had 6 bases not matched to a gene; V was cut back by 7 bases and J by 4 bases. The CDR3 DNA reads TGCAGCGCGGACAGGCTAGTCTATGGCTACACCTTC. Translated, it gives CSADRLVYGYTF.

The chain joins TRBV6-1 to TRBJ2-3; D may be TRBD1 (5 bases). V shed 10 bases and J shed 7 bases, with 24 bases lying between them. The CDR3 runs to 15 residues. Germline CDR1 is MNHNS and CDR2 is SASEGT. CDR3 coding DNA: TGTGCCAACACAGGCTTAGGTAGTCTCGTGTATACGCAGTATTTT. Its protein product is CANTGLGSLVYTQYF.

This chain uses TRBV6-1 with TRBJ2-7; TRBD1 matches 8 bases. Germline CDR1 and CDR2: MNHNS and SASEGT. The junction had 9 bases not matched to a gene; V was cut back by 2 bases and J by 6 bases. The CDR3 extends over 15 amino acids. CDR3 sequence reads: CASSETRGRVGEQYF. Written as DNA, the CDR3 is TGTGCCAGCAGTGAAACCAGGGGGCGGGTGGGCGAGCAGTACTTC.

Many counts were recorded for this clonotype. The CDR3 loop is CASTTTGANEKLFF. The CDR3 DNA sequence: TGTGCCAGCACTACGACAGGGGCTAATGAAAAACTGTTTTTT. The chain is built from TRBV28 and TRBJ1-4, with 8 bases that match TRBD1. The germline V gene has CDR1 MDHEN and CDR2 SYDVKM. The CDR3 totals 14 residues. Losses at the gene ends were 7 bases for V and 3 bases for J; bases not matched to a gene: 4.

CDR3 coding DNA: TGTGCCAGCAGCTTAGTAACCGAGACCCAGTACTTC. Its protein product is CASSLVTETQYF. The chain employs TRBV11-2 and TRBJ2-5; D remains unclear. The V gene lost 1 base and the J gene lost 5 bases, with 5 bases spanning the gap. Germline V CDR1 and CDR2: SGHAT, FQNNGV. The CDR3 loop spans 12 amino acids.

The sample holds a few counts of this clonotype. The junction differs from germline at one of its ends, possibly a read error. The chain employs TRBV12-3 or TRBV12-4 and TRBJ2-5; 15 positions agree with TRBD2. The CDR3 runs 18 residues. Here the CDR3 DNA reads TGTGCCAGCAGTTTTAGGACTAGCGGGGGGGCCCCCCAAGGGACCCAGTACTTC. It yields the protein CASSFRTSGGAPQGTQYF.